The clone carrying this TCR beta chain came up a few times. Its specificity is not known. TCRdb recomputed calls from the RT-PCR reads with MiXCR, one row per CDR3 protein. The sample has 30,000 to 40,000 distinct CDR3 sequences, less than 70% seen once. These data belong to a study of yellow fever vaccine responses in identical twins. Study-wide findings and caveats: Twins reportedly mounted vaccine T cell responses that seemed partly convergent, partly personalized.

This CDR3 has 16 amino acids. Germline CDR1 SGHTA, CDR2 FQGTGA. V lost 1 base and J 3 bases, leaving 15 bases between the germline ends. V and J are TRBV7-3 and TRBJ1-1; TRBD1 is a possible D gene (6 bases). Here the sequenced sample was T cells from blood (PBMCs), unsorted or a sorted subset (not recorded which), taken before or after yellow fever vaccination (not recorded which). The TCR comes from a woman aged 18-29 years who received the yellow fever vaccine. CDR3 sequence (DNA): TGTGCCAGCAGCTTAATGGCAGGGGCGGGGTACACTGAAGCTTTCTTT. Translated: CASSLMAGAGYTEAFF.